These T cell receptor beta chains were read from a single sample in a study of blood T cells in healthy people across ages. Using its own MiXCR run on the 5' RACE reads, TCRdb lists one record per CDR3 protein. Of about 1.6 million distinct CDR3 sequences listed, almost 35% were seen once; the top ten hold around 11%. Sequencing was carried out using blood. These receptors came from a woman in her twenties or thirties in good health. Both conserved end residues are part of each CDR3. Each record gives: clone size, J gene, V gene, D gene, CDR3 protein, CDR3 DNA. A D gene is named only where the DNA matches it firmly. Clone size, where shown, is once, few, many, or a class for clones that have expanded.

>.|TRBJ2-5|TRBV5-5|TRBD1
CASNFRDSKETQYF
TGTGCCAGCAACTTCCGGGACAGCAAAGAGACCCAGTACTTC
>.|TRBJ1-5|TRBV28|.
CASSPDISNQPQHF
TGTGCCAGCAGCCCCGACATTAGCAATCAGCCCCAGCATTTT
>.|TRBJ1-2|TRBV4-2|TRBD1
CASSQEDRVTGYTF
TGTGCCAGCAGCCAAGAGGACAGGGTCACAGGCTACACCTTC
>few|TRBJ2-3|TRBV20-1|TRBD2
CSAQSPGTSGYLGTDTQYF
TGCAGTGCTCAGTCCCCCGGGACTAGCGGGTACCTTGGCACAGATACACAGTATTTT
>once|TRBJ1-2|TRBV5-1|.
CASSAPAGHGYTF
TGCGCCAGCAGCGCACCCGCAGGGCATGGCTACACCTTC
>few|TRBJ2-5|TRBV12-3/TRBV12-4|TRBD2
CASSTRLWGGKETQYF
TGTGCCAGCAGTACCCGACTTTGGGGGGGTAAAGAGACCCAGTACTTC
>few|TRBJ2-7|TRBV12-3/TRBV12-4|.
CASSLGQTESSYEQYF
TGTGCCAGCAGTTTAGGCCAGACTGAATCCTCCTACGAGCAGTACTTC
>.|TRBJ1-2|TRBV10-2|.
CAGSVAGSNHGYTF
TGCGCCGGCAGTGTGGCAGGGTCCAACCATGGCTACACCTTC
>many|TRBJ1-5|TRBV27|TRBD1
CASSEGTGGNQPQHF
TGTGCCAGCAGCGAAGGGACAGGGGGCAACCAGCCCCAGCATTTT
>few|TRBJ2-3|TRBV9|TRBD2
CASSSPGGMGDTQYF
TGTGCCAGCAGCTCTCCCGGGGGGATGGGAGATACGCAGTATTTT
>once|TRBJ2-5|TRBV5-1|.
CASSFPRTTNEQYF
TGCGCCAGCAGCTTTCCCAGGACTACGAATGAGCAGTACTTC
>.|TRBJ2-3|TRBV14|TRBD2
CATSGGLNTDTQYF
TGTGCCACCAGCGGGGGTCTTAACACAGATACGCAGTATTTT
>.|TRBJ1-2|TRBV13|TRBD1
CASSFTGGWGGYGYTF
TGTGCCAGCAGCTTCACAGGGGGCTGGGGGGGATATGGCTACACCTTC
>.|TRBJ2-5|TRBV9|.
CASSVAGGVGETQYF
TGTGCCAGCAGCGTAGCGGGGGGCGTAGGAGAGACCCAGTACTTC
>.|TRBJ2-5|TRBV9|TRBD1
CASTVGQGVETQYF
TGTGCCAGCACGGTCGGACAGGGGGTAGAGACCCAGTACTTC
>few|TRBJ1-4|TRBV12-3/TRBV12-4|.
CASSPRTVEKLFF
TGTGCCAGCAGTCCCAGGACGGTTGAAAAACTGTTTTTT
>many|TRBJ2-7|TRBV5-1|.
CASSSDKTPYEQYF
TGCGCCAGCAGCTCGGACAAAACACCCTACGAGCAGTACTTC
>few|TRBJ2-3|TRBV9|.
CASSPAFQKDTQYF
TGTGCCAGCAGCCCGGCGTTCCAGAAGGATACGCAGTATTTT
>.|TRBJ1-2|TRBV20-1|TRBD1
CSARDGQGALDGCTF
TGCAGTGCCAGAGACGGACAGGGGGCCTTAGATGGCTGCACCTTC
>few|TRBJ1-2|TRBV5-1|.
CASSFQGMDGYTF
TGCGCCAGCAGCTTTCAGGGAATGGATGGCTACACCTTC